The T cell receptor beta chain described here comes from a study of cytomegalovirus exposure and HLA in healthy donors. In the study overall: Early released data had tens of millions of unique TCRs, all coming from HLA-typed donors. Overall study findings and caveats: After further analysis at a later stage, 16,951 TCR beta sequences were associated with HLA alleles at 0.05 false discovery rate. On later analysis, the bulk of CMV-associated TCR beta chains appeared to be HLA-restricted.

60 Vbeta and 13 Jbeta primers were used in PCR. Repertoires were generated with immunoSEQ multiplex PCR, while TCRdb's copy carries only in-frame clones and drops some. The repertoire includes 150,000 to 200,000 clones, around 81% of them detected once, and about 1.6% sits in the top ten. This clone has more than one count but fewer than ten. Its antigen remains unidentified. Losses at the gene ends were 2 bases for V and 2 bases for J; bases not matched to a gene: 4. The germline gives CDR1 MNHEY, CDR2 SMNVEV (reference sequence). This CDR3 is 15 amino acids long. Sequencing was done on a sample of PBMCs. The chain joins TRBV27 to TRBJ1-1, with 8 positions matching TRBD1. This TCR derives from a man aged 35 to 55 in good health and CMV-seronegative. The CDR3 DNA is TGTGCCAGCAGTTTAAACAGGGGGGTAAACACTGAAGCTTTCTTT. Translated, it gives CASSLNRGVNTEAFF.